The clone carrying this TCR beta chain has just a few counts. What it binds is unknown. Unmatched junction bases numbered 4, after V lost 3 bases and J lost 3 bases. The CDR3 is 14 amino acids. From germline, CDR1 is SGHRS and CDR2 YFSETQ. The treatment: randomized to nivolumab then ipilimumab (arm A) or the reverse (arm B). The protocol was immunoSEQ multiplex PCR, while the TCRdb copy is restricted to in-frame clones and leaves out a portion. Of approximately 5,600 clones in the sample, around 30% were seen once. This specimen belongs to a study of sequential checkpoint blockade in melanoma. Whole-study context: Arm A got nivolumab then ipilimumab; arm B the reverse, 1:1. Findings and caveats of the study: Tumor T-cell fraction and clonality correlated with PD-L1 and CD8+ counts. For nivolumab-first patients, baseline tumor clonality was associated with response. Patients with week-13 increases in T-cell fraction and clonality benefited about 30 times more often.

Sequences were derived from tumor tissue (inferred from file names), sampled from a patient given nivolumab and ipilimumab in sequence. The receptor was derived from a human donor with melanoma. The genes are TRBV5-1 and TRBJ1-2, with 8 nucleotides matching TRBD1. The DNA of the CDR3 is TGCGCCAGCAGCTCCCAGACAGGGGACTATGGCTACACCTTC. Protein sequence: CASSSQTGDYGYTF.